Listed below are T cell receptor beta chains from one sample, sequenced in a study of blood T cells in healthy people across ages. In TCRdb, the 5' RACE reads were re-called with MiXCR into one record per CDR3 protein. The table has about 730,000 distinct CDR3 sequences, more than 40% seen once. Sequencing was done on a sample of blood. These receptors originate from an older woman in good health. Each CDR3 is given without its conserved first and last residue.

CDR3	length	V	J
ASSRPGGRAF	10	TRBV25-1	TRBJ1-1
SASRGQTEAF	10	TRBV20-1	TRBJ1-1
ASSPGGGRTTDTQY	14	TRBV7-2	TRBJ2-3
ASSSGLAGDTQY	12	TRBV7-2	TRBJ2-3
ASSPTATDTQY	11	TRBV19	TRBJ2-3
ASSIRTGDEAF	11	TRBV7-2	TRBJ1-1
ASSLALDRLYGYT	13	TRBV12-3/TRBV12-4	TRBJ1-2
ASSLWARGDTDTQY	14	TRBV5-4	TRBJ2-3
ASSYALGIEQY	11	TRBV6-2/TRBV6-3	TRBJ2-7
ASSQGPGQGPFSYEQY	16	TRBV4-1	TRBJ2-7
ASSPNSIHGYT	11	TRBV9	TRBJ1-2
ASSYEGQGITYEQY	14	TRBV6-2/TRBV6-3	TRBJ2-7
ASSESQGAYGYT	12	TRBV2	TRBJ1-2
ASSPPRDRAIEQF	13	TRBV6-6	TRBJ2-1
ASSQVLGLAESDTQY	15	TRBV3-1	TRBJ2-3
ASSDPMASYEQY	12	TRBV5-1	NA
ASSLVRVAGSTDTQY	15	TRBV7-6	TRBJ2-3
ASRGGLYEQY	10	TRBV12-3/TRBV12-4	TRBJ2-7
ASRPGQGAYNEQF	13	TRBV5-1	TRBJ2-1
ASSSASGPSYEQY	13	TRBV27	TRBJ2-7
ASSLDYPDTQY	11	TRBV7-8	TRBJ2-3
SVRIPGTIEQY	11	TRBV29-1	TRBJ2-7
ASSFGDGGLASLYEQY	16	TRBV12-3/TRBV12-4	TRBJ2-7
AIDGPSHEQY	10	TRBV10-3	TRBJ2-7
ASSQGGTSADTQY	13	TRBV3-1	TRBJ2-3
ASSFQRLYNEQF	12	TRBV7-2	TRBJ2-1
ASSQEVGSHNEQF	13	TRBV4-3	TRBJ2-1
ASSLTPPTSGSNEQF	15	TRBV7-3	TRBJ2-1
ASSFLGPNEQF	11	TRBV7-3	TRBJ2-1
ATSDLRDSTDTQY	13	TRBV24-1	TRBJ2-3
ASSEGSGTGGFFYEQY	16	TRBV6-1	TRBJ2-7
ASSLDTRGETQY	12	TRBV5-1	TRBJ2-5
ASSLNRAGEQY	11	TRBV12-3/TRBV12-4	TRBJ2-7
ASSSGTGTGGEQY	13	TRBV5-1	TRBJ2-7
ASSPGGGSSYKSPLH	15	TRBV12-3/TRBV12-4	TRBJ1-6
ASSLRPGAKEETQY	14	TRBV7-3	TRBJ2-5
SARQVLVTGRFEQY	14	TRBV20-1	TRBJ2-7
ASSSGGSGGSYNEQY	15	TRBV11-3	NA
ASSLSRSDTQY	11	TRBV7-2	TRBJ2-3
ASRGGQPNTEAF	12	TRBV7-9	TRBJ1-1
ASSSVSGGQETQY	13	TRBV5-1	TRBJ2-5
ASSYSKSDGTGQETQY	16	TRBV6-5	TRBJ2-5
ASRGTKETQY	10	TRBV3-1	TRBJ2-5
ASSGQFATGNIIY	13	TRBV12-3/TRBV12-4	TRBJ1-3
ASSQSDSGGLSYEQY	15	TRBV4-1	TRBJ2-7
AISESTSGGTDTQY	14	TRBV10-3	TRBJ2-3
ASNTGGGNEQY	11	TRBV7-2	TRBJ2-7
SAGLDSTTQH	10	TRBV20-1	TRBJ1-5
ASSLKAGGYGYT	12	TRBV7-2	TRBJ1-2
ASSLLSNEQF	10	TRBV7-9	TRBJ2-1
ASRHGRDMVNNEQY	14	TRBV7-6	TRBJ2-5
ASSLLGANVLT	11	TRBV27	TRBJ2-6
ASSVAGAGGYNEQF	14	TRBV9	TRBJ2-1
ASSQGQALVDTQY	13	TRBV5-1	TRBJ2-3
ASTLPPGNEQF	11	TRBV28	TRBJ2-1
SAYTSGGTYEQY	12	TRBV20-1	TRBJ2-7
ASSPQRTNYGYT	12	TRBV7-3	TRBJ1-2